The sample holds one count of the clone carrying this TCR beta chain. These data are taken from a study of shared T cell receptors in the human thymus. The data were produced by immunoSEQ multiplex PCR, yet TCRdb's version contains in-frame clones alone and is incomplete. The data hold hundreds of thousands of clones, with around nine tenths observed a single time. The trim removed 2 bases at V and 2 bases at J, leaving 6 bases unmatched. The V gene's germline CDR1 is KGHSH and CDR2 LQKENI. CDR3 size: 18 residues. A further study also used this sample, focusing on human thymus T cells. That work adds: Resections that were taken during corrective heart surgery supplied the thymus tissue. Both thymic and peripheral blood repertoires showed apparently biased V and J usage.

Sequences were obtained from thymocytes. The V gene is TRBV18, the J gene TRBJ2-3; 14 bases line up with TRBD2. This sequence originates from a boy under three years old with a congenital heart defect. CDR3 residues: CASSPGGTSGRNTDTQYF. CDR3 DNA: TGTGCCAGCTCACCAGGGGGGACTAGCGGGAGAAACACAGATACGCAGTATTTT.